This T cell receptor (beta chain) was retrieved from a study of cytotoxic CD8 clonotypes in ibrutinib-treated CLL. Study-wide context: Productive templates per sample averaged 255,043; productive rearrangements, some 99,000.

Regarding this clone: Its target is unknown.

Notes on the study in general: Clonality, elevated at ibrutinib response, dropped back toward baseline at progression.

The sequencing depth, 1 in 200,000 to 1 in 1 million T cells, was the target. Generated by immunoSEQ multiplex PCR, the TCRdb table keeps only in-frame clones and is missing some. The table lists roughly 160,000 clones, 81% of them singletons. This CDR3 spans 14 amino acids. From germline, CDR1 is GTSNPN and CDR2 SVGIG (reference sequence). V dropped 2 bases and J dropped 6; count of bases not matched to a gene: 7. The receptor was derived from a human donor with chronic lymphocytic leukemia. The specimen was PBMCs, collected after 12 months of ibrutinib treatment. The chain recombines TRBV30 with TRBJ1-2; 9 nucleotides align to TRBD1. The CDR3 here is CAWSRDRVSDGYTF. The CDR3, as DNA: TGTGCCTGGAGTCGGGACAGGGTGTCGGATGGCTACACCTTC.